The entry below gives a single T cell receptor (beta chain) sequence along with its context. Its antigen is currently unknown. The data were obtained in a study of CD8 T cells in ankylosing spondylitis. MiXCR, run by TCRdb on the 5' RACE reads, gives a single entry per CDR3 protein. The sample has 200,000 to 250,000 distinct CDR3 sequences, about 18% seen once. Study-level findings and limits: What seemed typical of ankylosing spondylitis blood was a TCR beta motif built from about 8 highly homologous variants.

The source is a male donor with ankylosing spondylitis. The sample was blood, either unsorted or a sorted T cell fraction (not recorded which).

The chain's CDR3 is CASSYGGGLEQYF. CDR3 DNA: TGTGCCAGCAGTTACGGGGGGGGTTTAGAGCAGTACTTC. The chain uses TRBV6-5 and TRBJ2-7; 7 bases map to TRBD2. V shed 2 bases, J shed 7 bases, and the junction held 5 bases outside the gene matches. CDR3 length equals 13 residues. From germline, CDR1 is MNHEY and CDR2 SVGAGI.